This TCR beta chain was sequenced for a study of shared clonotypes between healthy human individuals. Clones were read by immunoSEQ multiplex PCR, and TCRdb kept only the in-frame ones, dropping some. Seen here are some 500,000 clones, about 96% observed once, and the top ten hold 0.05% to 0.07%. A note on this clone: Its antigen is currently unknown.

Overall study findings and caveats: Memory subsets had estimated richness that was generally smaller than that of naive subsets.

V gave up 3 bases and J gave up 0 bases, with 10 bases separating them. Germline-derived CDR1 and CDR2 are SGDLS and YYNGEE. The CDR3 covers 15 residues. This TCR was sampled from a woman in her thirties in good health. This chain uses TRBV9 with TRBJ1-5, with D maybe TRBD1 (5 bases). The specimen was naive CD4+ T cells sorted from blood. Documented subset: CD45RA+ positively selected. This CDR3 reads CASSATAYSNQPQHF. CDR3 bases: TGTGCCAGCAGCGCGACAGCATATAGCAATCAGCCCCAGCATTTT.